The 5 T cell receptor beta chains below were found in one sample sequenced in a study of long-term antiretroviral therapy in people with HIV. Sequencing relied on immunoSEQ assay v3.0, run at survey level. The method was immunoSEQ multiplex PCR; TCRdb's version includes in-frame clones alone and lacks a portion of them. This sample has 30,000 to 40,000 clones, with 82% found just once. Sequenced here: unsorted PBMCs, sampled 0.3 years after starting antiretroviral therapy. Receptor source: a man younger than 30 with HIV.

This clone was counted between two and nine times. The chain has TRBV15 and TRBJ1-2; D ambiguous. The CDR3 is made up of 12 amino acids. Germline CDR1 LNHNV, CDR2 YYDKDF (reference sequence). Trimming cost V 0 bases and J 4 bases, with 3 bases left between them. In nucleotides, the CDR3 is TGTGCCACCAGCAGAGACAGCTATGGCTACACCTTC. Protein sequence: CATSRDSYGYTF.

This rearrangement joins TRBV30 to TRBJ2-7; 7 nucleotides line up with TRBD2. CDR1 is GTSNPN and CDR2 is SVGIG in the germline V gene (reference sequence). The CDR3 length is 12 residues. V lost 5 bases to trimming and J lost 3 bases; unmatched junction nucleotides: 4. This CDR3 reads CAWGGSYYEQYF. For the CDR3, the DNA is TGTGCCTGGGGCGGGAGCTACTACGAGCAGTACTTC.

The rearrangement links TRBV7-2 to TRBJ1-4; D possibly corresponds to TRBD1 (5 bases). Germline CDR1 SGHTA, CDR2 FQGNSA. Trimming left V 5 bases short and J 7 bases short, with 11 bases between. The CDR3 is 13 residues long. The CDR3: CASSTQGGEKLFF. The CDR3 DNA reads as TGTGCCAGCAGCACCCAGGGAGGTGAAAAACTGTTTTTT.

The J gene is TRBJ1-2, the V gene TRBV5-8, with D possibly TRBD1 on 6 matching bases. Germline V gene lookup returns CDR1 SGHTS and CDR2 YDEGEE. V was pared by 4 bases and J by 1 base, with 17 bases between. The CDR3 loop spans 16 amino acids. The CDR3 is CASSPNYRAINYGYTF. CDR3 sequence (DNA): TGTGCCAGCAGCCCAAACTACAGGGCGATTAACTATGGCTACACCTTC.

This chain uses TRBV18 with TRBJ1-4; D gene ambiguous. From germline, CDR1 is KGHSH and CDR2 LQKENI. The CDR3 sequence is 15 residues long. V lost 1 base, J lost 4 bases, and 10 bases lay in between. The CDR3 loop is CASSPRKQFNEKLFF. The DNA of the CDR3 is TGTGCCAGCTCACCACGAAAGCAGTTTAATGAAAAACTGTTTTTT.